This record concerns one TCR beta chain sequence. The antigen is not known. The data are from a study of T-cell reconstitution after alpha-beta-depleted transplantation in children. Notes on the study in general: Several hundred rapidly expanded clones from non-depleted graft cells reportedly supplied alpha-beta T cells about two months post-transplant. Fresh T-cell production supplied most of the T-cell counts and diversity seen one year after transplant. Diversity of TCRbeta at day 60 was high in some patients, arising from surviving recipient T cells and thymic progenitors.

For TCRbeta, the library was prepared with unique molecular identifiers. TCRdb reprocessed the PCR reads with MiXCR, giving one entry per CDR3 protein. The sample yields 700,000 to 950,000 distinct CDR3 sequences, roughly 15% seen once. CDR3 size: 14 residues. The germline V gene encodes CDR1 SQVTM and CDR2 ANQGSEA. The germline V and J ends were trimmed by 0 bases and 6 bases, with 11 bases remaining between them. The chain uses TRBV29-1 and TRBJ1-4; tentatively, D is TRBD1 (6 bases). This TCR derives from a male patient younger than 18 who had a stem cell transplant for acute lymphoblastic leukemia, so the T cells may come from the graft donor. The source material was PBMCs, mostly from graft donor cells, sampled 360 days after TCRalphabeta/CD19-depleted stem cell transplant. The CDR3 bases are TGCAGCGTTGAAGATGGGGGCCTGGATGAAAAACTGTTTTTT. As protein: CSVEDGGLDEKLFF.